Sequencing of this T cell receptor beta chain was carried out in a study of blood T cell repertoires in COVID-19. The length of the CDR3 is 11 residues. The germline V gene encodes CDR1 LGHDT and CDR2 YNNKEL (reference sequence). V was trimmed by 2 bases and J by 8 bases, leaving 4 bases between them. Assay used: immunoSEQ multiplex PCR; TCRdb lists only in-frame clones, some missing. This sample has approximately 200,000 clones; over 80% occur once, and the top ten carry roughly 3.7%. V is TRBV3-1 (or the pseudogene TRBV3-2) and J is TRBJ2-1; D ambiguous. The sequenced material came from PBMCs or T cells enriched from blood (not recorded which). This sequence originates from a woman in her 30s who had been exposed to COVID-19. As DNA, the CDR3 is TGTGCCAGCAGCCAATCGGATGAGCAGTTCTTC. Protein product: CASSQSDEQFF.